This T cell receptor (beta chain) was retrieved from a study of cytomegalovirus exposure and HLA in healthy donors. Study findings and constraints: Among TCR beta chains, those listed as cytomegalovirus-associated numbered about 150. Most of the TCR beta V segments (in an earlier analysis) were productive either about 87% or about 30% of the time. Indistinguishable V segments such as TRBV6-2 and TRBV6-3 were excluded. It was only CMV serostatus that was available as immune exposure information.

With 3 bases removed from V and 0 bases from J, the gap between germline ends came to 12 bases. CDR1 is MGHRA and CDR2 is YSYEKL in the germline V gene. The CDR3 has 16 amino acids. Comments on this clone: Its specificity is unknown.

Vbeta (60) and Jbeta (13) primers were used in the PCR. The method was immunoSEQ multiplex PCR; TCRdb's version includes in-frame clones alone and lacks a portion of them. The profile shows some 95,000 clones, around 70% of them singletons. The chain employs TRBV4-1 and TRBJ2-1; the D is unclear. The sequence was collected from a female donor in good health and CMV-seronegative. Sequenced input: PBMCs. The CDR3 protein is CASSHGPISSYNEQFF. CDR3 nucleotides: TGCGCCAGCAGCCATGGGCCCATTAGCTCCTACAATGAGCAGTTCTTC.